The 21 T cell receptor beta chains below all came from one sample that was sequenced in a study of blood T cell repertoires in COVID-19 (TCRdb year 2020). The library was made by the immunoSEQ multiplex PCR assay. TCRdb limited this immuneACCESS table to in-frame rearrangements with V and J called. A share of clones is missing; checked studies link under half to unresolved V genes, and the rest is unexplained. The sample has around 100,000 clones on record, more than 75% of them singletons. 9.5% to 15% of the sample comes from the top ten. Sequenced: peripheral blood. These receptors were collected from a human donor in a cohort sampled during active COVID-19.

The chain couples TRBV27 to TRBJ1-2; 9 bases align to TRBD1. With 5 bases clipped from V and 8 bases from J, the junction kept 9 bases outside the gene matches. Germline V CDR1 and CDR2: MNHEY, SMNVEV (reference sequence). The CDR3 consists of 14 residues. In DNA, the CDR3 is TGTGCCAGCAGTGCCCGGGACAGGGTAAAAGGCTACACCTTC. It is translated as CASSARDRVKGYTF.

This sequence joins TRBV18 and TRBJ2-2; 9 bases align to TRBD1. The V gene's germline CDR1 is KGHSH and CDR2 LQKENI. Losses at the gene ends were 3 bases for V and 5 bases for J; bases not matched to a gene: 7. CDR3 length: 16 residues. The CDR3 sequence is CASSPPGQGGTGELFF. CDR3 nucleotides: TGTGCCAGCTCACCGCCGGGACAGGGCGGGACCGGGGAGCTGTTTTTT.

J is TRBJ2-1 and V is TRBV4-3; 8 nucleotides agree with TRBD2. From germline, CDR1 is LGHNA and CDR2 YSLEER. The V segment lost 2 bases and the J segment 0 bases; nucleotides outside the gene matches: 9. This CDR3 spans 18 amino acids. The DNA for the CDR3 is TGCGCCAGCAGCCAACTGGCGGGAGGTACGAGCTCCTACAATGAGCAGTTCTTC. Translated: CASSQLAGGTSSYNEQFF.

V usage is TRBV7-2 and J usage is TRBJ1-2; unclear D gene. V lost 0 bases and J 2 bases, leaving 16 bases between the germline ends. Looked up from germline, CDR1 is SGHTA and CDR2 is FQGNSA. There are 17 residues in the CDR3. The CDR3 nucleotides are TGTGCCAGCAGCTTAGCGGCCGTTGGGCAGACCAACTATGGCTACACCTTC. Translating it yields CASSLAAVGQTNYGYTF.

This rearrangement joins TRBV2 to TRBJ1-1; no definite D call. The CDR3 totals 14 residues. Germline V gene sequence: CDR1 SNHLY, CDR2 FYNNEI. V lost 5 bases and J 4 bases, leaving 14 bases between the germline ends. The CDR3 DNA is TGTGCCAGCAGTAATACCCCAAGCTTCACTGAAGCTTTCTTT. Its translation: CASSNTPSFTEAFF. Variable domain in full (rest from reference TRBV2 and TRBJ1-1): EPEVTQTPSHQVTQMGQEVILRCVPISNHLYFYWYRQILGQKVEFLVSFYNNEISEKSEIFDDQFSVERPDGSNFTLKIRSTKLEDSAMYFCASSNTPSFTEAFFGQGTRLTVV.

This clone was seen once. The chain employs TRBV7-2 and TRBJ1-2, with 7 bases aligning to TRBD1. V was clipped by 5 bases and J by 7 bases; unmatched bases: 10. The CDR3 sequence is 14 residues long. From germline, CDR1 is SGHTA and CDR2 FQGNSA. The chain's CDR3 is CASSKPTGLGGYTF. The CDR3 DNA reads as TGTGCCAGCAGCAAACCGACAGGGTTGGGTGGCTACACCTTC.

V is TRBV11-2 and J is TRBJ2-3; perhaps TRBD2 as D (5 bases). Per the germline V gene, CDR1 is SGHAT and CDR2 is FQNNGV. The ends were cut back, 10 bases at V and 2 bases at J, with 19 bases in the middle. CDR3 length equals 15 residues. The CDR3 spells CATRLRALTTDTQYF. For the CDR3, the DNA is TGTGCCACCCGTTTGCGGGCTCTAACCACAGATACGCAGTATTTT.

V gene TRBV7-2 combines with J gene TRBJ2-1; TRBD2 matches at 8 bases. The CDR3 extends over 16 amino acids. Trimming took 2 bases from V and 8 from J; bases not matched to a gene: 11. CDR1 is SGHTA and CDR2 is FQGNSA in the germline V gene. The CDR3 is CASSLKYGRAADEQFF. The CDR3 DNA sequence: TGTGCCAGCAGCTTAAAATACGGGAGGGCCGCGGATGAGCAGTTCTTC.

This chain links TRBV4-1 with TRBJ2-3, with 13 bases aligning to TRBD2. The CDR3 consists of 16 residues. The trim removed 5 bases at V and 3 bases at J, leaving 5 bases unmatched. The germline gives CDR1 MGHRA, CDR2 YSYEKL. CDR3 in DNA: TGCGCCAGCAGCGATACTAGCGGGGGGGGGACAGATACGCAGTATTTT. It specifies CASSDTSGGGTDTQYF.

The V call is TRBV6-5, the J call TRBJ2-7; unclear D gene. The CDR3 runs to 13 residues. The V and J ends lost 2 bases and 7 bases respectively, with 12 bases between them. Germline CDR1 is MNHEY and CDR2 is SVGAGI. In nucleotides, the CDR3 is TGTGCCAGCAGTTACGGCCCCACGAGGGAGCAGTACTTC. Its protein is CASSYGPTREQYF.

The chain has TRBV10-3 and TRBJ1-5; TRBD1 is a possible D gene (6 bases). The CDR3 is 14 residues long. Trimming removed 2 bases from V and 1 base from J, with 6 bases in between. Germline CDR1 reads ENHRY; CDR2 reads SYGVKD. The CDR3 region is CAISEGQSNQPQHF. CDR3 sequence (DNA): TGTGCCATCAGTGAGGGACAGAGCAATCAGCCCCAGCATTTT.

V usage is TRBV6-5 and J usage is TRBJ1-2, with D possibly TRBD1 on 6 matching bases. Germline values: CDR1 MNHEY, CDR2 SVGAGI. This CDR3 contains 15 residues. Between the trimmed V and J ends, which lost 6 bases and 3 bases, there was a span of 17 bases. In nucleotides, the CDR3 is TGTGCCAGCAGGATCGGGACATCACTATACTATGGCTACACCTTC. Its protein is CASRIGTSLYYGYTF.

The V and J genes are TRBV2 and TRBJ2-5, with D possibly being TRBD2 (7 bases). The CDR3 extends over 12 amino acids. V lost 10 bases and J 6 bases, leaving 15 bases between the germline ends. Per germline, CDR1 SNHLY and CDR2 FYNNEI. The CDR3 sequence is CATGGGGQTQYF. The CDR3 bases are TGTGCCACCGGAGGGGGGGGGCAGACCCAGTACTTC. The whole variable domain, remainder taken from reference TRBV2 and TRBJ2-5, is EPEVTQTPSHQVTQMGQEVILRCVPISNHLYFYWYRQILGQKVEFLVSFYNNEISEKSEIFDDQFSVERPDGSNFTLKIRSTKLEDSAMYFCATGGGGQTQYFGPGTRLLVL.

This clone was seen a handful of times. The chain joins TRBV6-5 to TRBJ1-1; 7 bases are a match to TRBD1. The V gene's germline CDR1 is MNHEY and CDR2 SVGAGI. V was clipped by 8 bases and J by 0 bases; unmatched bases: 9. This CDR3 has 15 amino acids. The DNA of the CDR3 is TGTGCCAGCTCCTCACCAGGGGGGATGAACACTGAAGCTTTCTTT. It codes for CASSSPGGMNTEAFF.

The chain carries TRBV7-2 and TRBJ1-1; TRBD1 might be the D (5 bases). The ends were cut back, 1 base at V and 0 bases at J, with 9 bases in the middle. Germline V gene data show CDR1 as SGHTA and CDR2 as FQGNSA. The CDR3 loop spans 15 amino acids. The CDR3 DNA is TGTGCCAGCAGCTTAGTAACAGGCATGAACACTGAAGCTTTCTTT. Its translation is CASSLVTGMNTEAFF. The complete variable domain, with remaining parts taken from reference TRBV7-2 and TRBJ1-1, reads GAGVSQSPSNKVTEKGKDVELRCDPISGHTALYWYRQSLGQGLEFLIYFQGNSAPDKSGLPSDRFSAERTGGSVSTLTIQRTQQEDSAVYLCASSLVTGMNTEAFFGQGTRLTVV.

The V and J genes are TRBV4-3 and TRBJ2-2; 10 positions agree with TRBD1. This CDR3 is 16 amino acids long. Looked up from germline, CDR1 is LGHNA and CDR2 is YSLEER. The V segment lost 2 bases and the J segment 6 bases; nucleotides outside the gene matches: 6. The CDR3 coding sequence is TGCGCCAGCAGCCAATATCCGGGACAGGGGTCCGGGGAGCTGTTTTTT. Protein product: CASSQYPGQGSGELFF.

CDR3 in amino acids: CASSISSGSFNEQFF. The CDR3 DNA is TGTGCCAGTAGTATTTCTAGCGGGAGTTTCAATGAGCAGTTCTTC. This sequence joins TRBV19 and TRBJ2-1, with 10 bases fitting TRBD2. The J segment lost 6 bases and the V segment lost 3 bases, leaving 5 bases of the junction unmatched. The CDR3 loop spans 15 amino acids. The germline CDR1 and CDR2 sequences are LNHDA and SQIVND (reference sequence).

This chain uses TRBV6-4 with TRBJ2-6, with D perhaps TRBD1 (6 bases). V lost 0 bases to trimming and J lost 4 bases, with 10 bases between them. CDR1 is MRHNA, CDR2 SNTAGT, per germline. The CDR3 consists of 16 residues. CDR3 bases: TGTGCCAGCAGTGACTCAAACAGGGTCGGGGCCAACGTCCTGACTTTC. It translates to CASSDSNRVGANVLTF.

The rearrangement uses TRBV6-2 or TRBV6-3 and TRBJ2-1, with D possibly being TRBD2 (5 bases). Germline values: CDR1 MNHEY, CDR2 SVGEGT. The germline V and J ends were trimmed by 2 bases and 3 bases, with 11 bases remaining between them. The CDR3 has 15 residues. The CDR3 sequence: CASSYGGLGYNEQFF. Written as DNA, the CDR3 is TGTGCCAGCAGTTACGGCGGGCTCGGCTACAATGAGCAGTTCTTC.

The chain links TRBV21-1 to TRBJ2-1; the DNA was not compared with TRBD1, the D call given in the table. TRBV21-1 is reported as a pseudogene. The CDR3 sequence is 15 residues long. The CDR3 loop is CASSGRQGADNEQFF. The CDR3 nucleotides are TGTGCCAGCAGCGGTCGACAGGGGGCCGACAATGAGCAGTTCTTC.

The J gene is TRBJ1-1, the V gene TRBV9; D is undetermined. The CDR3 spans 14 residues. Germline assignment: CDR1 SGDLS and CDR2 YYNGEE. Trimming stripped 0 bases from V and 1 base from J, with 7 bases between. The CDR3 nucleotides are TGTGCCAGCAGCGTAGATGGTAGGAACACTGAAGCTTTCTTT. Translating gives CASSVDGRNTEAFF.